The TCR beta chain described here comes from a study of blood T cell repertoires in COVID-19. Trimming took 8 bases from V and 1 from J; bases not matched to a gene: 10. Germline CDR1 MNHEY, CDR2 SVGEGT. The CDR3 spans 15 residues. Sequencing used immunoSEQ multiplex PCR; TCRdb keeps in-frame clones, though not all of them. The repertoire has around 200,000 clones, roughly four fifths of them found once; the top ten carry roughly 2.6%. J is TRBJ1-2 and V is TRBV6-2 or TRBV6-3; TRBD1 matches 7 bases. The sequence came from a woman aged 40 to 50 with active or convalescent COVID-19. The material sequenced was peripheral blood. CDR3 coding DNA: TGTGCCAGCCGTTCCGCCGGGACAGTTAACTATGGCTACACCTTC. Protein sequence: CASRSAGTVNYGYTF.